The TCR beta chain described here comes from a study of regulatory T cells in long-lasting Graves disease. This sample's time point: newly diagnosed GD, antithyroid drugs for less than 3 months. PBMCs provided the RNA from which the TCR library was made. Blood from the periphery, around 10 milliliters in all, was drawn into EDTA tubes. Study-level points and caveats: Persistent disease preferred TRBV28, TRBJ1-2 and TRBJ2-5; new disease, TRBV20-1 and TRBJ2-1. TCR diversity was lower in persistent Graves' patients (versus newly diagnosed ones).

This CDR3 is 13 amino acids long. Trimming removed 4 bases from V and 7 bases from J, with 11 bases in between. Germline values: CDR1 LNHDA, CDR2 SQIVND (reference sequence). In its sample, this clonotype was seen a few times. The antigen is undetermined. Combining iRepertoire HTBI primers with Arm-PCR of CDR3 regions, the authors built TCR beta libraries. Via MiXCR, TCRdb re-called the multiplex PCR reads, giving one row per CDR3 protein. In the table there are about 320,000 distinct CDR3 sequences, 15% to 20% of which are singletons. This specimen was peripheral blood mononuclear cells (PBMCs), taken at new diagnosis, from a patient treated with antithyroid drugs. The chain recombines TRBV19 with TRBJ2-1, with D possibly matching TRBD2 (6 bases). This receptor was identified in a female donor with Graves disease. The CDR3 spells CASSRGLANEQFF. DNA for the CDR3: TGTGCCAGTAGTAGAGGGCTAGCGAATGAGCAGTTCTTC.